This T cell receptor beta chain came from a study of blood T cell repertoires in COVID-19. Overall study context: The United States, Italy and Spain were the sources of the acute and convalescent COVID-19 samples. Sample material is recorded as cDNA or gDNA derived from T cells, B-cell-depleted T cells, or PBMCs.

Under the authors' procedure: For nucleated cells, counts were estimated from reference gene primer amplification. TCRdb's copy holds only in-frame clones and misses some; the assay was immunoSEQ multiplex PCR. The DNA was the basis for D and trimming; V, J and clone size are from that table. Among roughly 100,000 clones, roughly 84% were seen once, and the ten largest hold around 2%. With 0 bases clipped from V and 0 bases from J, the junction kept 5 bases outside the gene matches. Germline-derived CDR1 and CDR2 are MNHNS and SASEGT. The CDR3 runs to 18 residues. This chain links TRBV6-1 with TRBJ1-5; 10 nucleotides line up with TRBD1. Sequencing was done on a sample of peripheral blood. This receptor was obtained from a man between 65 and 85 years old with active or convalescent COVID-19. The CDR3 loop reads CASSEAGQGGYSNQPQHF. In DNA form, the CDR3 reads TGTGCCAGCAGTGAAGCCGGACAGGGGGGGTATAGCAATCAGCCCCAGCATTTT.